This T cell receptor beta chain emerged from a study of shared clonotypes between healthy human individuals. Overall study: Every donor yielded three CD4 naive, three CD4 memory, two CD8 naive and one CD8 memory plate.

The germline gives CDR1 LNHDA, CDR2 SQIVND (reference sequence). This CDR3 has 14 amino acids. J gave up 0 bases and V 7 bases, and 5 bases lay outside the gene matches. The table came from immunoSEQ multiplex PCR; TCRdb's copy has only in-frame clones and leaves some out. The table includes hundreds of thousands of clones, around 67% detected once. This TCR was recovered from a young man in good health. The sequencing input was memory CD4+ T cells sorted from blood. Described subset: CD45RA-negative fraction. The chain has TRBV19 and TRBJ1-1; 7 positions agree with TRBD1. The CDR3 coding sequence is TGTGCCAGTATAGGGGGCAACCTGAACACTGAAGCTTTCTTT. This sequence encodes CASIGGNLNTEAFF.